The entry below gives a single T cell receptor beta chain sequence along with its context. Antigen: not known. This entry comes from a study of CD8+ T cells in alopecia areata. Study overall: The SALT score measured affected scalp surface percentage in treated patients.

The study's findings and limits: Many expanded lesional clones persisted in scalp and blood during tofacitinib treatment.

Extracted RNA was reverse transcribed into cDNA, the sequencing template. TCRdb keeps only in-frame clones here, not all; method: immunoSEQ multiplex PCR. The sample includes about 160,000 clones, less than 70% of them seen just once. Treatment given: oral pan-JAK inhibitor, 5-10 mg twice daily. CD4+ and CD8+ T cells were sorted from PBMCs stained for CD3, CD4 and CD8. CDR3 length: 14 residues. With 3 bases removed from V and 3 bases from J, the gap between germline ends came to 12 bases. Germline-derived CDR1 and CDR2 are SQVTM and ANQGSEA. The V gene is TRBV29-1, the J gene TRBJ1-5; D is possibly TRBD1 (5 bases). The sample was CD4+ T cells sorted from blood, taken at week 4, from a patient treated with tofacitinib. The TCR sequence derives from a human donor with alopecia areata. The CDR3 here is CSVDSRVYNQPQHF. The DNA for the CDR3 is TGCAGCGTTGACAGCAGGGTTTACAATCAGCCCCAGCATTTT.